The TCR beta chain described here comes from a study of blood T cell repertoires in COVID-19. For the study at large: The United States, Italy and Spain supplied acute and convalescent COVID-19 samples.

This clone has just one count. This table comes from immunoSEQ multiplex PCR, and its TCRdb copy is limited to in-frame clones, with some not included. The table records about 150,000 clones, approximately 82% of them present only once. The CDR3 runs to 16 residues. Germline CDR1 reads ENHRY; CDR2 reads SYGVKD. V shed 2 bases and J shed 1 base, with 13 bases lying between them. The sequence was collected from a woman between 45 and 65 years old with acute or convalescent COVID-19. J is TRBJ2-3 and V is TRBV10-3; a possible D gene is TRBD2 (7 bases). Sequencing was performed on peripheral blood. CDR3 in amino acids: CAISEGSGGRTDTQYF. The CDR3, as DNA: TGTGCCATCAGTGAGGGTTCGGGGGGCCGCACAGATACGCAGTATTTT.